This T cell receptor (beta chain) was documented in a study of blood T cell repertoires in COVID-19. After removal of 4 bases from V and 1 base from J, the junction contained 9 bases not matched to a gene. The CDR3 loop spans 16 amino acids. Germline V gene data show CDR1 as SEHNR and CDR2 as FQNEAQ (reference sequence). Clones were read by immunoSEQ multiplex PCR, and TCRdb kept only the in-frame ones, dropping some. The table has about 210,000 clones, roughly nine tenths seen once. The TCR was taken from a man aged 25 to 45 with acute or convalescent COVID-19. The sequenced material came from peripheral blood. The V gene is TRBV7-9, the J gene TRBJ1-1; TRBD1 matches 7 bases. CDR3 DNA: TGTGCCAGCAGCTCCCATCCCGGGACAGCGAACACTGAAGCTTTCTTT. Protein: CASSSHPGTANTEAFF. The full variable domain, with the rest looked up from reference TRBV7-9 and TRBJ1-1, is DTGVSQNPRHKITKRGQNVTFRCDPISEHNRLYWYRQTLGQGPEFLTYFQNEAQLEKSRLLSDRFSAERPKGSFSTLEIQRTEQGDSAMYLCASSSHPGTANTEAFFGQGTRLTVV.